The source of this T cell receptor (beta chain) is a study of blood T cell repertoires in COVID-19. On the study more broadly: PBMCs, B-cell-depleted T cells, or T cells were the source of the cDNA or gDNA that made up the material.

This CDR3 has 15 amino acids. Between the trimmed V and J ends, which lost 6 bases and 0 bases, there was a span of 12 bases. In germline, CDR1 is LNHDA, CDR2 SQIVND (reference sequence). Original methodology: Reference gene primer amplification yielded estimated nucleated cell counts. Method: immunoSEQ multiplex PCR; TCRdb's copy keeps in-frame clones and lacks some. That table gives V, J and clone size, and the DNA gave D and trimming. The sample includes about 80,000 clones, around 88% of them seen just once. This rearrangement joins TRBV19 to TRBJ1-5, with D perhaps matching TRBD1 (5 bases). Material for sequencing was peripheral blood. This sequence originates from a woman older than 75 with acute or convalescent COVID-19. CDR3 in amino acids: CASSAGKGSNQPQHF. The CDR3 bases are TGTGCCAGTAGCGCAGGGAAGGGTAGCAATCAGCCCCAGCATTTT. The complete variable domain, with remaining parts taken from reference TRBV19 and TRBJ1-5, reads DGGITQSPKYLFRKEGQNVTLSCEQNLNHDAMYWYRQDPGQGLRLIYYSQIVNDFQKGDIAEGYSVSREKKESFPLTVTSAQKNPTAFYLCASSAGKGSNQPQHFGDGTRLSIL.